The 17 T cell receptor beta chains below were found in one sample sequenced in a study of cytomegalovirus exposure and HLA in healthy donors. Both 60 Vbeta primers and 13 Jbeta primers went into the PCR. TCRdb's copy holds only in-frame clones and misses some; the assay was immunoSEQ multiplex PCR. The top ten hold approximately 2.2% of the sample, which has around 110,000 clones, over 70% seen once. Source material: PBMCs. The receptor source for this set is a man between 25 and 39 years old in good health and CMV-seronegative.

The V gene is TRBV7-6, the J gene TRBJ2-1; D gene unclear. This CDR3 has 12 residues. Germline CDR1 is SGHVS and CDR2 is FNYEAQ. Trimming removed 3 bases from V and 10 bases from J, with 10 bases in between. The chain's CDR3 is CASSLRRSEQFF. The CDR3 DNA follows: TGTGCCAGCAGCTTGAGGCGGTCAGAGCAGTTCTTC.

This chain connects TRBV10-3 to TRBJ2-1; D possibly corresponds to TRBD2 (6 bases). Germline CDR1 reads ENHRY; CDR2 reads SYGVKD. This CDR3 is built from 15 residues. V lost 4 bases and J lost 3, with 13 bases in between. The CDR3 DNA sequence: TGTGCCATCAGTGCGGGGGTGGGGGTCTACAATGAGCAGTTCTTC. It encodes CAISAGVGVYNEQFF.

This clone was seen only once. The V and J genes are TRBV13 and TRBJ2-1; 8 bases line up with TRBD2. Germline-derived CDR1 and CDR2 are PRHDT and FYEKMQ (reference sequence). The CDR3 spans 16 residues. Losses at the gene ends were 3 bases for V and 4 bases for J; bases not matched to a gene: 8. CDR3 bases: TGTGCCAGCAGCTTCCCAGGGCGGGGGGTTTACAATGAGCAGTTCTTC. The encoded protein is CASSFPGRGVYNEQFF.

The rearrangement joins TRBV15 to TRBJ2-5; D is possibly TRBD1 (6 bases). Per the germline V gene, CDR1 is LNHNV and CDR2 is YYDKDF (reference sequence). The CDR3 contains 14 residues. The V and J ends lost 0 bases and 2 bases respectively, with 7 bases between them. The CDR3 is CATSRDRGQETQYF. The CDR3 DNA is TGTGCCACCAGCAGAGATAGGGGGCAAGAGACCCAGTACTTC.

V is TRBV13 and J is TRBJ2-1; TRBD2 might be the D (6 bases). Germline lookup yields CDR1 PRHDT and CDR2 FYEKMQ (reference sequence). This CDR3 contains 14 residues. With 4 bases removed from V and 6 bases from J, the gap between germline ends came to 13 bases. The DNA of the CDR3 is TGTGCCAGCAGCTCCGGCGGGACTCCCAATGAGCAGTTCTTC. Translating gives CASSSGGTPNEQFF. The full variable domain, with the rest looked up from reference TRBV13 and TRBJ2-1, is AAGVIQSPRHLIKEKRETATLKCYPIPRHDTVYWYQQGPGQDPQFLISFYEKMQSDKGSIPDRFSAQQFSDYHSELNMSSLELGDSALYFCASSSGGTPNEQFFGPGTRLTVL.

The rearrangement uses TRBV19 and TRBJ2-2; 7 bases match TRBD1. J gave up 4 bases and V 11 bases, and 10 bases lay outside the gene matches. The CDR3 has 14 residues. Per germline, CDR1 LNHDA and CDR2 SQIVND (reference sequence). CDR3 region: CAGRRDSVTGELFF. The DNA of the CDR3 is TGTGCCGGTCGCCGGGACAGTGTCACCGGGGAGCTGTTTTTT.

The V and J genes are TRBV30 and TRBJ1-2, with a tentative D call TRBD1 (5 bases). V was trimmed by 6 bases and J by 6 bases, leaving 17 bases between them. From germline, CDR1 is GTSNPN and CDR2 SVGIG (reference sequence). The CDR3 has 13 residues. The CDR3 region is CACPPLGANGYTF. DNA of the CDR3: TGTGCCTGCCCCCCGTTAGGGGCTAATGGCTACACCTTC.

The chain couples TRBV9 to TRBJ2-5; 14 bases fit TRBD2. This CDR3 is 17 amino acids long. The germline gives CDR1 SGDLS, CDR2 YYNGEE. The V gene end was trimmed by 4 bases and the J gene end by 3 bases; junction bases not matched to a gene: 8. CDR3 sequence: CASSRSGTSGRKETQYF. The CDR3 DNA follows: TGTGCCAGCAGCCGATCCGGGACTAGCGGGAGAAAAGAGACCCAGTACTTC.

The V call is TRBV27, the J call TRBJ2-1, with TRBD2 matching over 7 bases. Trimming cost V 6 bases and J 1 base; bases outside gene matches: 3. The CDR3 is 14 residues long. Germline-derived CDR1 and CDR2 are MNHEY and SMNVEV (reference sequence). CDR3: CASRRRESYNEQFF. The CDR3 DNA is TGTGCCAGCAGGAGGCGGGAGTCCTACAATGAGCAGTTCTTC.

The J gene is TRBJ2-7, the V gene TRBV6-1; 10 bases line up with TRBD1. From germline, CDR1 is MNHNS and CDR2 SASEGT. This CDR3 has 13 amino acids. V lost 6 bases, J lost 6 bases, and 5 bases stayed unmatched. The CDR3 DNA is TGTGCCAGCAGGGGACAGGGGATGGTCGAGCAGTACTTC. Protein: CASRGQGMVEQYF.

This chain connects TRBV5-1 to TRBJ1-6; no reliable D call. The CDR3 runs to 16 residues. The V gene's germline CDR1 is SGHRS and CDR2 YFSETQ. With 4 bases removed from V and 0 bases from J, the gap between germline ends came to 11 bases. CDR3 sequence: CASSVAGSSYNSPLHF. The CDR3 nucleotides are TGCGCCAGCAGCGTGGCTGGGAGCTCCTATAATTCACCCCTCCACTTT. The full variable domain, with the rest looked up from reference TRBV5-1 and TRBJ1-6, is KAGVTQTPRYLIKTRGQQVTLSCSPISGHRSVSWYQQTPGQGLQFLFEYFSETQRNKGNFPGRFSGRQFSNSRSEMNVSTLELGDSALYLCASSVAGSSYNSPLHFGNGTRLTVT.

CDR3 loop: CASSVGGGLDEQYF. The CDR3 DNA reads as TGTGCCAGCAGCGTAGGTGGGGGGTTGGACGAGCAGTACTTC. The chain combines TRBV9 with TRBJ2-7; possible D gene TRBD2, 6 bases. This CDR3 is built from 14 residues. Germline V lookup: CDR1 SGDLS, CDR2 YYNGEE. Trimming took 0 bases from V and 5 from J, leaving 12 bases between them.

CDR3 protein: CASSRETGITDTQYF. The CDR3, as DNA: TGTGCCAGCAGTCGAGAGACAGGGATCACAGATACGCAGTATTTT. This chain uses TRBV6-1 with TRBJ2-3; TRBD1 agrees at 7 bases. Germline CDR1 MNHNS, CDR2 SASEGT. After removal of 5 bases from V and 2 bases from J, the junction contained 7 bases not matched to a gene. CDR3 length: 15 residues.

V usage is TRBV28 and J usage is TRBJ2-2, with D unclear. The germline V and J ends were trimmed by 4 bases and 0 bases, with 3 bases remaining between them. In germline, CDR1 is MDHEN, CDR2 SYDVKM. The CDR3 is 13 amino acids. The CDR3 protein is CASSSTNTGELFF. CDR3 nucleotides: TGTGCCAGCAGTTCCACGAACACCGGGGAGCTGTTTTTT.

This chain joins TRBV6-1 and TRBJ2-3; 7 bases agree with TRBD2. CDR3 length: 14 amino acids. The germline gives CDR1 MNHNS, CDR2 SASEGT. V lost 3 bases, J lost 8 bases, and 8 bases stayed unmatched. CDR3 DNA: TGTGCCAGCAGTGAGGTCGTGCCGGGGGGTACGCAGTATTTT. Protein sequence: CASSEVVPGGTQYF.

This clone was counted a single time. DNA of the CDR3: TGTGCCAGCAGCTCCGGGACAGCCTCCCCCCGTCAGCCCCAGCATTTT. Protein sequence: CASSSGTASPRQPQHF. The chain couples TRBV11-2 to TRBJ1-5, with 7 bases lining up with TRBD1. The junction had 12 bases not matched to a gene; V was cut back by 4 bases and J by 6 bases. The CDR3 is 16 residues long. Per the germline V gene, CDR1 is SGHAT and CDR2 is FQNNGV. Full variable domain (rest looked up from reference TRBV11-2 and TRBJ1-5): EAGVAQSPRYKIIEKRQSVAFWCNPISGHATLYWYQQILGQGPKLLIQFQNNGVVDDSQLPKDRFSAERLKGVDSTLKIQPAKLEDSAVYLCASSSGTASPRQPQHFGDGTRLSIL.

The chain is built from TRBV7-3 and TRBJ1-1; D unresolved. The CDR3 length is 13 residues. CDR1 is SGHTA and CDR2 is FQGTGA in the germline V gene. The V end was cut by 0 bases, the J end by 9 bases, with 11 bases between. The CDR3: CASSLTVSGKAFF. The DNA for the CDR3 is TGTGCCAGCAGCTTAACAGTCTCGGGGAAAGCTTTCTTT.